The clone carrying this TCR beta chain was seen a few times. The antigen remains undetermined. The CDR3 is 15 residues long. CDR1 MGHRA and CDR2 YSYEKL come from the germline V gene. The ends were cut back, 2 bases at V and 7 bases at J, with 17 bases in the middle. The source of the sample is a study of response to subunit inactivated influenza vaccine. Study-wide points: Authors suggested that a seasonal influenza vaccination recruits few new T cells each time.

Each CDR3 protein gets one entry after TCRdb re-called the RT-PCR reads with MiXCR. Here the sample spans 300,000 to 350,000 distinct CDR3 sequences, approximately 23% being singletons. The rearrangement links TRBV4-1 to TRBJ1-1; TRBD1 might be the D (6 bases). Material: PBMCs from blood, obtained 21 months after vaccination. The TCR sequence derives from a man aged 50-75 years who received an inactivated influenza vaccine. The DNA of the CDR3 is TGCGCCAGCAGCCAAATATTGTTTCGGACAGATGAAGCTTTCTTT. This gives the protein CASSQILFRTDEAFF.